Listed below are T cell receptor beta chains from one sample, sequenced in a study of blood T cell repertoires in COVID-19. The method was immunoSEQ multiplex PCR; TCRdb's version includes in-frame clones alone and lacks a portion of them. The data show tens of thousands of clones, around 90% seen once. What was sequenced was peripheral blood. Source of these receptors: a man aged 50 to 60 with active COVID-19. Both conserved end residues are part of each CDR3. Fields, in order: V gene, D gene, clone size, J gene, CDR3 protein, CDR3 DNA. The D gene is left open where the match is weak. Clone size is given for some rows only: seen once, a few or many times, or a class if the clone is expanded.

TRBV5-1	NA	NA	TRBJ2-1	CASSWADSHNEQFF	TGCGCCAGCAGCTGGGCGGACAGCCACAATGAGCAGTTCTTC
TRBV7-9	TRBD1	NA	TRBJ1-1	CASSRPGQGGVGEAFF	TGTGCCAGCAGCCGGCCGGGACAGGGTGGGGTCGGTGAAGCTTTCTTT
TRBV5-4	NA	NA	TRBJ2-4	CASSFGHRDPKNIQYF	TGTGCCAGCAGCTTTGGTCACAGGGACCCCAAAAACATTCAGTACTTC
TRBV7-2	NA	NA	TRBJ2-5	CASSLAGGRETQYF	TGTGCCAGCAGCTTAGCGGGAGGTAGAGAGACCCAGTACTTC
TRBV14	NA	NA	TRBJ2-1	CASSRGVLVLEQFF	TGTGCCAGCAGCCGGGGGGTACTAGTCCTTGAGCAGTTCTTC
TRBV6-5	NA	NA	TRBJ2-2	CASSPTGSGELFF	TGTGCCAGCTCTCCTACAGGGTCCGGGGAGCTGTTTTTT
TRBV28	TRBD1	NA	TRBJ1-2	CASSVGTGGGYGYTF	TGTGCCAGCAGTGTCGGGACAGGGGGTGGCTATGGCTACACCTTC
TRBV28	TRBD2	NA	TRBJ2-1	CASRGSSGRMNEQFF	TGTGCCAGCAGGGGTAGTAGCGGGAGGATGAATGAGCAGTTCTTC
TRBV5-1	NA	NA	TRBJ1-1	CASRPGGRASEAFF	TGCGCCAGCAGGCCGGGGGGCAGAGCCTCTGAAGCTTTCTTT
TRBV2	NA	NA	TRBJ2-7	CATNGDSQYEQYF	TGTGCCACCAATGGGGACTCTCAATACGAGCAGTACTTC
TRBV5-1	NA	once	TRBJ2-6	CASSLGGLSGANVLTF	TGCGCCAGCAGCTTGGGAGGGTTATCTGGGGCCAACGTCCTGACTTTC
TRBV7-1	TRBD2	NA	TRBJ2-1	CASSSITGTPRTSGRAQAHNEQFF	TGTGCCAGCAGCTCAATTACCGGGACACCGAGGACTAGCGGGAGGGCGCAGGCCCATAATGAGCAGTTCTTC
TRBV4-2	NA	NA	TRBJ2-6	CASSQFTGPGANVLTF	TGTGCCAGCAGCCAATTCACAGGTCCTGGGGCCAACGTCCTGACTTTC
TRBV6-5	NA	NA	TRBJ1-6	CASKGAGRDNSPLHF	TGTGCCAGCAAAGGTGCAGGGAGGGACAATTCACCCCTCCACTTT
TRBV3-1/TRBV3-2	TRBD2	NA	TRBJ2-2	CASSQLVAGSPGELFF	TGTGCCAGCAGCCAATTGGTAGCGGGATCCCCCGGGGAGCTGTTTTTT
TRBV9	TRBD2	NA	TRBJ2-1	CASSALRLAGGPSDEQFF	TGTGCCAGCAGCGCCCTGCGACTAGCGGGGGGTCCTTCGGATGAGCAGTTCTTC
TRBV4-2	TRBD1	NA	TRBJ2-7	CASSHPGQGYEQYF	TGTGCCAGCAGCCATCCGGGACAGGGCTACGAGCAGTACTTC
TRBV7-3	NA	NA	TRBJ2-3	CASSLEAAGTQYF	TGTGCCAGCAGCTTGGAGGCGGCGGGTACGCAGTATTTT
TRBV7-2	NA	NA	TRBJ1-4	CASSSPPLEKLFF	TGTGCCAGCAGCTCGCCCCCCTTGGAGAAACTGTTTTTT
TRBV5-4	TRBD2	NA	TRBJ2-7	CASSLTLSGGLNEQYF	TGTGCCAGCAGCTTGACCCTTAGCGGGGGCCTGAACGAGCAGTACTTC
TRBV30	NA	NA	TRBJ2-3	CAWTLEAGQYTDTQYF	TGTGCCTGGACCCTAGAGGCGGGGCAGTACACAGATACGCAGTATTTT
TRBV7-8	NA	NA	TRBJ1-4	CASSPRGGSEEKLFF	TGTGCCAGCAGTCCAAGGGGGGGCAGCGAGGAAAAACTGTTTTTT
TRBV4-1	TRBD2	NA	TRBJ2-3	CASSQGALASITDTQYF	TGCGCCAGCAGCCAAGGGGCACTAGCGTCCATTACAGATACGCAGTATTTT
TRBV7-2	TRBD2	NA	TRBJ2-7	CASSWVKGGIPYEQYF	TGTGCCAGCAGCTGGGTGAAGGGAGGGATCCCCTACGAGCAGTACTTC
TRBV15	NA	NA	TRBJ1-3	CATSRRLQVISGNTIYF	TGTGCCACCAGCAGACGCCTACAGGTTATCTCTGGAAACACCATATATTTT
TRBV6-2/TRBV6-3	NA	NA	TRBJ2-7	CASSYPVREQYF	TGTGCCAGCAGTTACCCTGTCCGCGAGCAGTACTTC
TRBV7-3	NA	few	TRBJ1-6	CASSPSGAVDSPLHF	TGTGCCAGCAGCCCCTCAGGGGCAGTAGACTCACCCCTCCACTTT
TRBV24-1	TRBD2	once	TRBJ2-5	CATSDPGGVGETQYF	TGTGCCACCAGTGACCCCGGGGGGGTGGGAGAGACCCAGTACTTC
TRBV19	TRBD1	NA	TRBJ1-2	CASIGQGRPYGYTF	TGTGCCAGTATCGGACAGGGACGGCCCTATGGCTACACCTTC
TRBV3-1/TRBV3-2	NA	NA	TRBJ1-3	CASSQAVGNTIYF	TGTGCCAGCAGCCAAGCGGTCGGAAACACCATATATTTT
TRBV9	TRBD1	NA	TRBJ1-1	CASSGRQGRNTEAFF	TGTGCCAGCAGCGGCCGACAGGGGAGGAACACTGAAGCTTTCTTT
TRBV28	NA	NA	TRBJ1-1	CASSVHFSPTDTEAFF	TGTGCCAGCAGTGTCCATTTCTCTCCTACCGACACTGAAGCTTTCTTT
TRBV28	TRBD1	NA	TRBJ1-5	CASSQIPGQGLGNQPQHF	TGTGCCAGCAGTCAAATACCGGGACAGGGGCTCGGAAATCAGCCCCAGCATTTT
TRBV5-6	NA	NA	TRBJ2-2	CASSLAVGSAVAGELFF	TGTGCCAGCAGCTTGGCGGTGGGTAGCGCCGTCGCCGGGGAGCTGTTTTTT
TRBV30	NA	NA	TRBJ1-2	CAWRWGQNYGYTF	TGTGCCTGGAGGTGGGGGCAGAACTATGGCTACACCTTC
TRBV4-3	TRBD1	NA	TRBJ2-1	CASSQEQGAYNEQFF	TGCGCCAGCAGCCAAGAACAGGGGGCCTACAATGAGCAGTTCTTC
TRBV7-2	NA	NA	TRBJ1-2	CASSLTREDGYTF	TGTGCCAGCAGCTTAACGAGGGAGGATGGCTACACCTTC
TRBV18	NA	NA	TRBJ1-6	CASSPTVGGNSPLHF	TGTGCCAGCTCACCCACAGTAGGGGGTAATTCACCCCTCCACTTT
TRBV28	NA	NA	TRBJ1-1	CASSLPQRGRLNTEAFF	TGTGCCAGCAGTTTACCCCAAAGAGGGCGGCTGAACACTGAAGCTTTCTTT
TRBV29-1	TRBD2	NA	TRBJ2-1	CSVEVETAGAVGEQFF	TGCAGCGTTGAAGTAGAGACGGCGGGAGCAGTCGGTGAGCAGTTCTTC
TRBV7-8	TRBD2	few	TRBJ2-5	CASSLVIATSGGAKTQYF	TGTGCCAGCAGCTTAGTCATCGCGACTAGCGGGGGGGCCAAGACCCAGTACTTC
TRBV6-5	TRBD2	NA	TRBJ2-7	CASSPAGTKVHEQYF	TGTGCCAGCAGTCCCGCCGGGACTAAGGTCCACGAGCAGTACTTC
TRBV3-1/TRBV3-2	NA	NA	TRBJ1-6	CASSHDQSPLHF	TGTGCCAGCAGCCACGATCAAAGCCCCCTCCACTTT
TRBV6-5	NA	NA	TRBJ1-1	CASTKQGMNTEAFF	TGTGCCAGCACCAAACAGGGAATGAACACTGAAGCTTTCTTT
TRBV27	NA	NA	TRBJ1-1	CASKQGMNTEAFF	TGTGCCAGCAAACAGGGAATGAACACTGAAGCTTTCTTT
TRBV4-3	TRBD1	NA	TRBJ1-1	CASSQDRGLAEAFF	TGCGCCAGCAGCCAAGACAGGGGGCTTGCTGAAGCTTTCTTT
TRBV4-1	NA	NA	TRBJ1-2	CASSQAGGYTF	TGCGCCAGCAGCCAAGCGGGGGGCTACACCTTC
TRBV30	NA	NA	TRBJ1-2	CAGDRVGGYTF	TGTGCCGGAGACAGAGTGGGTGGCTACACCTTC
TRBV28	NA	NA	TRBJ1-1	CASSLLPGRKNTEAFF	TGTGCCAGCAGTTTATTGCCAGGGAGGAAGAACACTGAAGCTTTCTTT
TRBV10-3	NA	NA	TRBJ1-6	CAISELEVVSSPLHF	TGTGCCATCAGTGAGCTCGAGGTTGTTAGTTCACCCCTCCACTTT
TRBV5-1	NA	NA	TRBJ2-5	CASSSTGTSEETQYF	TGCGCCAGCAGCTCCACCGGGACATCTGAAGAGACCCAGTACTTC
TRBV7-9	NA	NA	TRBJ1-2	CASSLMTGIYTF	TGTGCCAGCAGCTTGATGACGGGGATCTACACCTTC
TRBV19	TRBD1	NA	TRBJ2-5	CASSPGTGAPETQYF	TGTGCCAGTAGTCCCGGGACAGGGGCCCCCGAGACCCAGTACTTC
TRBV7-8	TRBD2	NA	TRBJ2-7	CASAAGEAYEQYF	TGTGCCAGCGCGGCGGGAGAAGCCTACGAGCAGTACTTC